These T cell receptor beta chains were read from a single sample in a study of T-cell memory formation after mild COVID-19. Each CDR3 protein gets one entry after TCRdb re-called the 5' RACE reads with MiXCR. The top ten clones hold roughly 29% of a sample with roughly 35,000 distinct CDR3 sequences, 7.5% to 8% of them seen once. Input material: PBMCs or a T cell subset sorted from them (not recorded which). The origin of the receptors is a man aged 18 to 35 who had mild COVID-19 (a few samples of this study predate the infection). Cell type and time point are not known. Each CDR3 is given without its conserved first and last residue.

TRBV7-9	AWSFSGQATDTQY
TRBV28	ASSTTGSQDTQY
TRBV5-1	ASSLWQGVTGELF
TRBV5-1	ASSLGHPNTDTQY
TRBV20-1	SARAGTSGDQETQY
TRBV20-1	SARDAVGADTQY
TRBV3-1	ASSQTGGAYEQY
TRBV19	ASSISVLTGELF
TRBV29-1	SVVPCIGPGGDNSPLH
TRBV5-1	ASSLIEGNTGELF
TRBV7-2	ASSPGTGVWYEQY
TRBV5-4	ASNRQGQETQY
TRBV2	ASMTTGTSTQH
TRBV11-2	ASRSSGGAGTGELF
TRBV20-1	SARDLGQGAWETQY
TRBV7-9	ASSSRDRGVGGYT
TRBV5-1	ASSLRGGGYSDTEAF
TRBV11-2	ASSLNRQGYT
TRBV7-2	ASTGGGGGTQY
TRBV20-1	SVWRAGAYEQY
TRBV5-5	ASSLSWASYNEQF
TRBV2	ASLERRTDTQY
TRBV6-5	ASTPGGQESPLH
TRBV12-3/TRBV12-4	ASRGLAKNIQY
TRBV30	AWSEDRYEQY
TRBV3-1	ASSSVGGAQY
TRBV3-1	AVGTEPILNTGELF
TRBV4-2	ASSQDGTGDAGELF
TRBV18	ASSTTGSTRDTQY
TRBV20-1	SPRDRRSYEQY
TRBV15	ATSRDAYGYT
TRBV5-1	ASSLGEGTFYEQY
TRBV7-9	ASSPQRGGQETQY
TRBV5-1	ASSLGQFNTGELF
TRBV6-6	ASIRDRGHSQPQH
TRBV19	ASSQDRASTQY
TRBV12-3/TRBV12-4	ASSYDRSHEQY
TRBV7-9	ASSPRTSEGSYNEQF
TRBV27	AGGASYNEQF
TRBV7-7	ASSLGVGSTDTQY